This T cell receptor beta chain was captured in a study of CD8+ T cells in alopecia areata. As to treatment: oral pan-JAK inhibitor, 5-10 mg twice daily. Sequencing used cDNA as its template, made by extracting RNA and reverse transcribing it. The assay was immunoSEQ multiplex PCR, and TCRdb's table has in-frame clones only and misses some. The profile covers 150,000 or so clones, with 50% to 75% appearing a single time and approximately 16% taken by the ten largest. From germline, CDR1 is MGHRA and CDR2 YSYEKL. This CDR3 has 13 residues. V lost 0 bases and J lost 3, with 5 bases in between. The TCR originated in a human donor with alopecia areata. Sequenced material: CD4+ T cells sorted from blood, taken between weeks 55 and 65, from a patient treated with tofacitinib. The rearrangement links TRBV4-1 to TRBJ2-5, with D perhaps matching TRBD1 (5 bases). The CDR3: CASSQDREETQYF. The CDR3 DNA sequence: TGCGCCAGCAGCCAAGACAGGGAAGAGACCCAGTACTTC.